The subject of this entry is one T cell receptor beta chain. Its antigen is as yet unknown. This entry is derived from a study of shared clonotypes between healthy human individuals. Germline loops: CDR1 MNHNY, CDR2 SVGAGI (reference sequence). The CDR3 has 12 residues. Tens of thousands of T cell genomes, or roughly 200 ng DNA, went into the sorted-subset replicate PCRs. Methods used by the authors: ImmunoSEQ supplied junction-only sequences lacking quality scores, so filtering was different. Sequencing used immunoSEQ multiplex PCR; TCRdb keeps in-frame clones, though not all of them. The V and J calls and clone size come from that table; D and trimming were worked out from the DNA. The sample includes more than 550,000 clones, 72% seen only once; the top ten take under 2%. Broader study findings: Donors were few, which limited the genetic and exposure-history diversity represented. Generation probability values for non-shared clonotypes were lower than those for clonotypes shared by all four donors.

The TCR originated in a woman in her 30s in good health. This rearrangement joins TRBV6-6 to TRBJ1-1; D unresolved. The sequenced sample consisted of memory CD4+ T cells sorted from blood. The subset: CD45RA-negative fraction. The DNA of the CDR3 is TGTGCTAGTAACAGCCTAGACACTGAAGCTTTCTTT. Its protein product is CASNSLDTEAFF.